Following are 3 T cell receptor beta chains from one sample sequenced in a study of blood T cell repertoires in COVID-19. Libraries were prepared by immunoSEQ multiplex PCR; TCRdb keeps only in-frame clonotypes and omits some of them. The sample consists of tens of thousands of clones, 84% of them appearing once. The specimen was peripheral blood. These receptor sequences come from a man older than 75 with COVID-19, enrolled during active disease.

The V and J genes are TRBV6-4 and TRBJ2-7, with D perhaps TRBD1 (7 bases). V was trimmed by 6 bases and J by 2 bases, leaving 23 bases between them. Germline CDR1 MRHNA, CDR2 SNTAGT. The CDR3 consists of 17 residues. In DNA form, the CDR3 reads TGTGCCAGCAGAGACAGGGTTAGGCTAGGGAGGCCCTACGAGCAGTACGTC. The encoded protein is CASRDRVRLGRPYEQYV.

This chain links TRBV19 with TRBJ2-2; no clear D. The CDR3 covers 18 residues. The ends were cut back, 1 base at V and 3 bases at J, with 18 bases in the middle. Germline V gene sequence: CDR1 LNHDA, CDR2 SQIVND (reference sequence). The CDR3 DNA follows: TGTGCCAGTAGTATAGGCCTAGTCACCGGAGTTGACACCGGGGAGCTGTTTTTT. This codes for CASSIGLVTGVDTGELFF.

The V call is TRBV7-2, the J call TRBJ2-2; weak D call: TRBD2 (6 bases). The germline CDR1 and CDR2 sequences are SGHTA and FQGNSA. CDR3 length: 14 residues. V dropped 2 bases and J dropped 5 bases, with 9 bases sitting between them. In DNA form, the CDR3 reads TGTGCCAGCAGCTTACACAGCGGGACCGGGGAGCTGTTTTTT. Protein product: CASSLHSGTGELFF.